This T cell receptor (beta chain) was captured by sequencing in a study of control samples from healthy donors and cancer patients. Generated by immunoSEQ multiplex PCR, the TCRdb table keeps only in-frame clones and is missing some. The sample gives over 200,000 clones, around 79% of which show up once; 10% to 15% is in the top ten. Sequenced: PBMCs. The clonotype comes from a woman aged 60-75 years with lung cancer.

The CDR3: CASSLNLGDQETQYF. The CDR3 nucleotides read TGCGCCAGCAGCTTGAATCTGGGAGACCAAGAGACCCAGTACTTC. The chain is built from TRBV5-1 and TRBJ2-5, with D possibly matching TRBD2 (5 bases). The CDR3 has 15 amino acids. Deletions cut 1 base from V and 0 bases from J, with 10 bases between. CDR1 SGHRS and CDR2 YFSETQ come from the germline V gene.